This T cell receptor beta chain was retrieved from a study of blood T cell repertoires in COVID-19. Study overall: COVID-19 samples collected from the United States, Italy and Spain covered acute and convalescent phases.

Some clones are missing from TCRdb's copy, which holds only in-frame ones; the method was immunoSEQ multiplex PCR. The table includes 180,000 or so clones, about 81% detected once. This CDR3 has 15 residues. Germline values: CDR1 SGDLS, CDR2 YYNGEE. V dropped 3 bases and J dropped 5; count of bases not matched to a gene: 6. The chain recombines TRBV9 with TRBJ2-1, with 9 bases identical to TRBD2. The receptor's source is a woman at least 80 years old with COVID-19, enrolled during active disease. The specimen sequenced was peripheral blood. CDR3 amino acids: CASSAGRGGHNEQFF. The CDR3 nucleotides read TGTGCCAGCAGCGCCGGGCGGGGGGGCCACAATGAGCAGTTCTTC.